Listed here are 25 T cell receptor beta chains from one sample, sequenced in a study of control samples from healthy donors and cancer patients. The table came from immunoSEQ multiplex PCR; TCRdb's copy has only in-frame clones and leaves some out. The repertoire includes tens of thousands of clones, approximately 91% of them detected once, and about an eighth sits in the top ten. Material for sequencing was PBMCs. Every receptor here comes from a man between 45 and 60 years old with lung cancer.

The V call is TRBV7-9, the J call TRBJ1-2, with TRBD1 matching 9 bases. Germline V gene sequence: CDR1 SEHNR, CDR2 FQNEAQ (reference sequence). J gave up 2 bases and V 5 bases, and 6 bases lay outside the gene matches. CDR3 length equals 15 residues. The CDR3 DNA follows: TGTGCCAGCAGCCCCACAGGGGGCGCAAACTATGGCTACACCTTC. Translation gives CASSPTGGANYGYTF.

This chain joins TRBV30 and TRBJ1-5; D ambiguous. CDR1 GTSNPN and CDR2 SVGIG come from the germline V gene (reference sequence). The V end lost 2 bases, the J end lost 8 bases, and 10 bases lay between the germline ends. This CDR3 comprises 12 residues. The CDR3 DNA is TGTGCCTGGAGTTCCCAGGACGAGCCCCAGCATTTT. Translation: CAWSSQDEPQHF.

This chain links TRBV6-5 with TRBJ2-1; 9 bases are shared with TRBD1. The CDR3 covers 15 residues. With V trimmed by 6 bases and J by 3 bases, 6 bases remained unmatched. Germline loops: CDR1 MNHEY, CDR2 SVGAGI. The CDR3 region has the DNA TGTGCCAGCAGACAGGACAGGGGCGACTACAATGAGCAGTTCTTC. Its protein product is CASRQDRGDYNEQFF.

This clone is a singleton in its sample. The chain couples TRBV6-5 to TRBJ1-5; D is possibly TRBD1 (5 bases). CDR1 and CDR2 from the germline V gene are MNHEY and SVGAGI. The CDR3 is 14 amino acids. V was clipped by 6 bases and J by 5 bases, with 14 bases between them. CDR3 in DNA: TGTGCCAGCAGGAAGACAGAGATCTATCAGCCCCAGCATTTT. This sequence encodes CASRKTEIYQPQHF.

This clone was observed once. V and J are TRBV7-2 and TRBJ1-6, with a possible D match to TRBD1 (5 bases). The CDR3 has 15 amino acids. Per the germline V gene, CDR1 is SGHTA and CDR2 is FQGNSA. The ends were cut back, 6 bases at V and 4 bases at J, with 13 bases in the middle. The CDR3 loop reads CASRPGTAYNSPLHF. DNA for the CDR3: TGTGCCAGCAGGCCAGGGACGGCTTATAATTCACCCCTCCACTTT.

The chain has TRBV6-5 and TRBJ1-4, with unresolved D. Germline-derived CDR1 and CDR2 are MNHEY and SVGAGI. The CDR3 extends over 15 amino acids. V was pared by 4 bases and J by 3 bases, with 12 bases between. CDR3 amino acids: CASSSSDGSNEKLFF. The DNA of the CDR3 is TGTGCCAGCAGTTCCTCGGACGGCTCTAATGAAAAACTGTTTTTT.

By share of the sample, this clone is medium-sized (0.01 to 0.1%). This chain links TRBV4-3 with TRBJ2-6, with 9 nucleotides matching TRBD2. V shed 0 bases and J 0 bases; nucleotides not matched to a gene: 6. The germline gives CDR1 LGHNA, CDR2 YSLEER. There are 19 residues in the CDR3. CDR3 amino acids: CASSQELAGRSSGANVLTF. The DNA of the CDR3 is TGCGCCAGCAGCCAAGAGCTAGCGGGGCGCAGCTCTGGGGCCAACGTCCTGACTTTC.

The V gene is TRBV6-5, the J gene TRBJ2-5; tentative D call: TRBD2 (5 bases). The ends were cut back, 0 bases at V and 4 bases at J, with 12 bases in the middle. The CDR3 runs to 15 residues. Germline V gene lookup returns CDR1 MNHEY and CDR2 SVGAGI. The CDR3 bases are TGTGCCAGCAGTTACTCGGCGGGTATGGGAGAGACCCAGTACTTC. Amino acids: CASSYSAGMGETQYF.

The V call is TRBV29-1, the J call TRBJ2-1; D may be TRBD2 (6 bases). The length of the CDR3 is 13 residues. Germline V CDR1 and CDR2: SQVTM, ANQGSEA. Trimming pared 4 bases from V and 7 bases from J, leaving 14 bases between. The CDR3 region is CSVAGGPVNEQFF. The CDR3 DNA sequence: TGCAGCGTTGCCGGGGGACCTGTGAATGAGCAGTTCTTC.

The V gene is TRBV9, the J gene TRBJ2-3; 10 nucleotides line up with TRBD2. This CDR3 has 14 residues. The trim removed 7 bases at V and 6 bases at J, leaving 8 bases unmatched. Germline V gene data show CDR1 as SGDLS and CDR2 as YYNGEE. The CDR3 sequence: CASGLAGAPDTQYF. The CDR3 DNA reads TGTGCCAGCGGGCTAGCGGGGGCCCCCGATACGCAGTATTTT.

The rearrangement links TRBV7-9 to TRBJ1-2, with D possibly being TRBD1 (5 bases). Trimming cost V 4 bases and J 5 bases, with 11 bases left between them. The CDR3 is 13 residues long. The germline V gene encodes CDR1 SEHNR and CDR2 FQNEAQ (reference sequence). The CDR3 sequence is CASSSLGRYGYTF. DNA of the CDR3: TGTGCCAGCAGCTCATTGGGACGATATGGCTACACCTTC.

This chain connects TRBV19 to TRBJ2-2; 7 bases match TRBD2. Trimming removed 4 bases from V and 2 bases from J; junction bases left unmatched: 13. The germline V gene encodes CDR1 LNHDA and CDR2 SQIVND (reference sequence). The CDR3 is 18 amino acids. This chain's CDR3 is CASSTQFGGGTNTGELFF. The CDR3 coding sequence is TGTGCCAGTAGTACTCAGTTCGGCGGGGGAACAAACACCGGGGAGCTGTTTTTT.

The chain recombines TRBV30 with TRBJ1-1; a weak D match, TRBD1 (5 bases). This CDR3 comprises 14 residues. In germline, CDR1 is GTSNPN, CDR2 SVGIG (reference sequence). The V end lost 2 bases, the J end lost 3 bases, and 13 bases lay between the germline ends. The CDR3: CAWSSGMVDTEAFF. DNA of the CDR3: TGTGCCTGGAGTTCAGGGATGGTGGACACTGAAGCTTTCTTT.

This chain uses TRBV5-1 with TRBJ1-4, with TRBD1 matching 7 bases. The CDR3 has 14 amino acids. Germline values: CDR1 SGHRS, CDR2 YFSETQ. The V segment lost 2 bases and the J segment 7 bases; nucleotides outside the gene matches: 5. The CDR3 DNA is TGCGCCAGCAGCTTTGACAGGGAGAGTGAAAAACTGTTTTTT. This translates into CASSFDRESEKLFF.

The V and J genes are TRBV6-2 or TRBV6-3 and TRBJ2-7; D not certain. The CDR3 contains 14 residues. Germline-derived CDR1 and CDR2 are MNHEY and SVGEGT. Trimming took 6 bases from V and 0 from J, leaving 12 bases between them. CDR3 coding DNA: TGTGCCAGCAGCCCCTCCCAGAGCTCCTACGAGCAGTACTTC. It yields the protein CASSPSQSSYEQYF.

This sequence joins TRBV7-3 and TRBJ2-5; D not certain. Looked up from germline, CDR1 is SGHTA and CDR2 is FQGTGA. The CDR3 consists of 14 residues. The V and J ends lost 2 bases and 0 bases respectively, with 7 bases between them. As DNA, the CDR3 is TGTGCCAGCAGCTTAGAAGCGAACCAAGAGACCCAGTACTTC. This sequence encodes CASSLEANQETQYF.

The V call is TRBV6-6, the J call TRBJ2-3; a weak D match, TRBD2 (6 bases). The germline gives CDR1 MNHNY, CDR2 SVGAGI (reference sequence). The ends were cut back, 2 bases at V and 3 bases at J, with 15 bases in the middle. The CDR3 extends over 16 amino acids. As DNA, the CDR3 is TGTGCCAGCAGTTACGGGGCAGGGCGGGGAACAGATACGCAGTATTTT. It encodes CASSYGAGRGTDTQYF.

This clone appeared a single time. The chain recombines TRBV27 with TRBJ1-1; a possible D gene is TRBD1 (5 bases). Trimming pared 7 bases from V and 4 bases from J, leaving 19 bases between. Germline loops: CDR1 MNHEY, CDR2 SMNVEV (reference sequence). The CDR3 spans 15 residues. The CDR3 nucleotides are TGTGCCAGCAATACAGGTTCTGGTTGGAGCACTGAAGCTTTCTTT. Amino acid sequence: CASNTGSGWSTEAFF.

The CDR3: CASSLAPGGGNEQFF. CDR3 coding DNA: TGTGCCAGCAGCCTAGCGCCCGGGGGAGGCAATGAGCAGTTCTTC. The chain is built from TRBV11-3 and TRBJ2-1, with D tentatively TRBD2 (6 bases). V dropped 5 bases and J dropped 6 bases, with 17 bases sitting between them. Germline lookup yields CDR1 SGHNT and CDR2 YENEEA. CDR3 length: 15 residues.

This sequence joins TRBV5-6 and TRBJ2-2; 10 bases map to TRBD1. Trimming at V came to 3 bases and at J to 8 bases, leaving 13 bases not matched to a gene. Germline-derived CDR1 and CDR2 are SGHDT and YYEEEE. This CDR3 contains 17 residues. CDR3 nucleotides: TGTGCCAGCAGCTCCATCCCGACAGGGGGCTCTGGGGGGGAGCTGTTTTTT. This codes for CASSSIPTGGSGGELFF.

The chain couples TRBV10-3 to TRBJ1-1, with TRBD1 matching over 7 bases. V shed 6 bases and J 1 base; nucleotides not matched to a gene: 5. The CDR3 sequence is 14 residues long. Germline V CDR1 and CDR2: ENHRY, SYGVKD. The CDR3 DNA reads TGTGCCATCAGAAAGGGACAGCCGAACACTGAAGCTTTCTTT. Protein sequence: CAIRKGQPNTEAFF.

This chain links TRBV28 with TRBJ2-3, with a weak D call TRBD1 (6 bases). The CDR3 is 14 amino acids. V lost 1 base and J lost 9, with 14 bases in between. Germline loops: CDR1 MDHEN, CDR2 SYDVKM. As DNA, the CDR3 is TGTGCCAGCAGTTTATCGGGCCCCGACAGGACGCAGTATTTT. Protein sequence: CASSLSGPDRTQYF.

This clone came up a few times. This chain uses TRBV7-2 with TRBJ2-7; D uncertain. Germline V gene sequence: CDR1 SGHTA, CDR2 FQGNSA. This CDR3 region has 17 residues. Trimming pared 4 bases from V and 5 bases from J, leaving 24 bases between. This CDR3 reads CASSSLIVGKRLNEQYF. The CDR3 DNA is TGTGCCAGCAGCTCGCTTATCGTGGGGAAGCGTTTGAACGAGCAGTACTTC.

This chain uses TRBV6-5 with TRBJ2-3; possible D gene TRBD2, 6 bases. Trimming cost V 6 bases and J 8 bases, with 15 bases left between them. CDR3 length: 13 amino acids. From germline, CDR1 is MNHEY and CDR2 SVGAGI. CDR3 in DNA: TGTGCCAGCAGCCTCGGGGGTCTAGGTACGCAGTATTTT. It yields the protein CASSLGGLGTQYF.

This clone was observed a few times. This CDR3 reads CATSDLRGGLNTDTQYF. The CDR3 coding sequence is TGTGCCACCAGTGATTTGAGGGGCGGCTTGAACACAGATACGCAGTATTTT. The genes are TRBV24-1 and TRBJ2-3; TRBD1 is a possible D gene (5 bases). The CDR3 length is 17 residues. CDR1 and CDR2 (germline): KGHDR, SFDVKD. V was clipped by 0 bases and J by 2 bases, with 14 bases between them.